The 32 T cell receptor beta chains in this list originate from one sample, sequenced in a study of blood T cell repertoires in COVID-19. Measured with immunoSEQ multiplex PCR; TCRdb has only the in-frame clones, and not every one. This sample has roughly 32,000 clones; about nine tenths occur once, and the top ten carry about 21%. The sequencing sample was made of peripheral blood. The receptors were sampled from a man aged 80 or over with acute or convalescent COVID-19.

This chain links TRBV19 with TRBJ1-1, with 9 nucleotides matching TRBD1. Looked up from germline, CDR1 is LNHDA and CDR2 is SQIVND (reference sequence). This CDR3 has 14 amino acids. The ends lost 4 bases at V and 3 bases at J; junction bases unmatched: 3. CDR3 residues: CASSTTGGYTEAFF. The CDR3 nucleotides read TGTGCCAGTAGTACAACAGGGGGCTACACTGAAGCTTTCTTT.

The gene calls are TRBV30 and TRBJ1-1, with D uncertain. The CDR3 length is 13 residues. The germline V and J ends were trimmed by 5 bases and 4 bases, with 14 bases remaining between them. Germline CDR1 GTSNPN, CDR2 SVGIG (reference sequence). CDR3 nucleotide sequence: TGTGCCTGGGAAGCCATCTGGAGCACTGAAGCTTTCTTT. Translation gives CAWEAIWSTEAFF.

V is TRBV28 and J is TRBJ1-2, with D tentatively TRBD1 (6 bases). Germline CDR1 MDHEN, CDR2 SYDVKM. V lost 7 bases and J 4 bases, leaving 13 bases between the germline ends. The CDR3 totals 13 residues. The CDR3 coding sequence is TGTGCCAGCACAGGGGCTATGCTCTATGGCTACACCTTC. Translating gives CASTGAMLYGYTF.

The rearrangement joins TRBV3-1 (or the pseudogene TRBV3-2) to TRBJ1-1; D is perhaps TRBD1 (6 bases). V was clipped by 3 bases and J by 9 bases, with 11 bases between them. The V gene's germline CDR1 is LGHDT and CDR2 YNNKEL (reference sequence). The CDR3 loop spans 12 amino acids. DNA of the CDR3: TGTGCCAGCAGCCAGGTTGACAGGAAAGCTTTCTTT. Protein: CASSQVDRKAFF.

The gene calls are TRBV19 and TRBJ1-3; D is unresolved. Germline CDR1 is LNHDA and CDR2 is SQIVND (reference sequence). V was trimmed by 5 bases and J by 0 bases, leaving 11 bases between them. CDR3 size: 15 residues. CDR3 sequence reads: CASSVMRSSGNTIYF. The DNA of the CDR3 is TGTGCCAGTAGTGTTATGAGGAGCTCTGGAAACACCATATATTTT.

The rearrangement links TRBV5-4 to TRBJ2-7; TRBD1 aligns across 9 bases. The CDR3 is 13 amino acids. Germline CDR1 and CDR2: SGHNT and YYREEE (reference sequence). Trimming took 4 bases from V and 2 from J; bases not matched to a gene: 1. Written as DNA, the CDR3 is TGTGCCAGCAGCCGGGACAGGGCCTACGAGCAGTACTTC. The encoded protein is CASSRDRAYEQYF.

CDR3 DNA sequence: TGTGCCAGCAGCCCTCAACTCGGTCGGAACACTGAAGCTTTCTTT. This encodes CASSPQLGRNTEAFF. This sequence joins TRBV7-2 and TRBJ1-1; D unclear. In germline, CDR1 is SGHTA, CDR2 FQGNSA. The V and J ends lost 5 bases and 1 base respectively, with 14 bases between them. The CDR3 spans 15 residues.

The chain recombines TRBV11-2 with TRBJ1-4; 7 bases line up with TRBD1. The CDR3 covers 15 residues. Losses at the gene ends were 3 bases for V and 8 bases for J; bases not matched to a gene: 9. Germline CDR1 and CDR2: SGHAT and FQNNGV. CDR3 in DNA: TGTGCCAGCAGCTTCGACAGGGCTCACTGGGAAAAACTGTTTTTT. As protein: CASSFDRAHWEKLFF.

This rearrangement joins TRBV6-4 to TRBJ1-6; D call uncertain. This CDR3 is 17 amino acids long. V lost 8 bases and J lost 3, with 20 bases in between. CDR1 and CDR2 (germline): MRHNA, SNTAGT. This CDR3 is CASQEAKAEIYNSPLHF. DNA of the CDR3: TGTGCCAGCCAGGAGGCGAAGGCCGAAATCTATAATTCACCCCTCCACTTT.

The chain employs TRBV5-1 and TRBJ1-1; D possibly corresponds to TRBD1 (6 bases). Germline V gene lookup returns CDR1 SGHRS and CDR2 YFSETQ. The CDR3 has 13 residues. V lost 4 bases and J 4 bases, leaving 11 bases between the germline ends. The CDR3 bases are TGCGCCAGCAGCCCTCAGGGGTTCACTGAAGCTTTCTTT. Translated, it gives CASSPQGFTEAFF.

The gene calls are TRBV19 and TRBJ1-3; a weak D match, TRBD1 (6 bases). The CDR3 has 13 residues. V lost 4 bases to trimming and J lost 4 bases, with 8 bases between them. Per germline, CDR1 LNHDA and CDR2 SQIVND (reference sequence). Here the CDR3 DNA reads TGTGCCAGTAGTACAACAGGGGGAAACACCATATATTTT. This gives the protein CASSTTGGNTIYF.

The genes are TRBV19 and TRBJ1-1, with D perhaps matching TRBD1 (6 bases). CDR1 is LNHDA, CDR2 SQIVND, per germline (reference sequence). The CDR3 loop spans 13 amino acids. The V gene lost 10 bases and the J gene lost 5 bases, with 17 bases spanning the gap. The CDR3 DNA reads TGTGCCACTCGGGACACAGATGGGACTGAAGCTTTCTTT. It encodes CATRDTDGTEAFF.

In DNA form, the CDR3 reads TGTGCCAGCTCCCCGGGAGATGGGACTTACGAGCAGTACTTC. As protein: CASSPGDGTYEQYF. The rearrangement uses TRBV18 and TRBJ2-7; possibly TRBD2 for D (6 bases). The length of the CDR3 is 14 residues. Trimming removed 6 bases from V and 4 bases from J, with 16 bases in between. Germline V gives CDR1 KGHSH, CDR2 LQKENI.

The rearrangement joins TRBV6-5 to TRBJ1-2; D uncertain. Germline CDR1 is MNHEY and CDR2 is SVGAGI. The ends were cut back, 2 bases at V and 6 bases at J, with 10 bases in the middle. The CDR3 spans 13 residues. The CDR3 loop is CASSYGGKDGYTF. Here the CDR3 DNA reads TGTGCCAGCAGTTACGGAGGGAAGGATGGCTACACCTTC.

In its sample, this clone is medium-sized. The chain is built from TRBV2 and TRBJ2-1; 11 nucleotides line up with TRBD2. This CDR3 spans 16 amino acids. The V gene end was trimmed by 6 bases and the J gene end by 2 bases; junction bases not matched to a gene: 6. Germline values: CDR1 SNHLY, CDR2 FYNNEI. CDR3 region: CASRHTSGGAYNEQFF. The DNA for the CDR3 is TGTGCCAGCAGACACACTAGCGGGGGAGCCTACAATGAGCAGTTCTTC.

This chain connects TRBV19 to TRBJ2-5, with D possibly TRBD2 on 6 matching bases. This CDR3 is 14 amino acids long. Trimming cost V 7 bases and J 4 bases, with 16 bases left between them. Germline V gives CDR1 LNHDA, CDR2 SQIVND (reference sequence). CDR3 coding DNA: TGTGCCAGTAAAGAGTTCCGGGAGTCAGAGACCCAGTACTTC. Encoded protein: CASKEFRESETQYF.

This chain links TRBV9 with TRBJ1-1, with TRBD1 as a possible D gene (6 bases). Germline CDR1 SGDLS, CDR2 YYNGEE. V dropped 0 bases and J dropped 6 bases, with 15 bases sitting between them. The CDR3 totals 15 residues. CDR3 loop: CASSVEGVPGSEAFF. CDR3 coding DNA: TGTGCCAGCAGCGTAGAGGGGGTCCCGGGATCTGAAGCTTTCTTT.

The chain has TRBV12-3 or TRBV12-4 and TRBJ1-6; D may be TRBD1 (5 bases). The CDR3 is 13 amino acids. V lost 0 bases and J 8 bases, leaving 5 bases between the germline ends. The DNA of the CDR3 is TGTGCCAGCAGTTTAGCCAGGGATTCACCCCTCCACTTT. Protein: CASSLARDSPLHF.

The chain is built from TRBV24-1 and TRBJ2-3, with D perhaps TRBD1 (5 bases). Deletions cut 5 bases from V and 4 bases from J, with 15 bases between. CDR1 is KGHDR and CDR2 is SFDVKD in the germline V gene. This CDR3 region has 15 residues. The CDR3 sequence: CATSAQGAPPDTQYF. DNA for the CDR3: TGTGCCACCAGTGCCCAGGGCGCCCCCCCAGATACGCAGTATTTT.

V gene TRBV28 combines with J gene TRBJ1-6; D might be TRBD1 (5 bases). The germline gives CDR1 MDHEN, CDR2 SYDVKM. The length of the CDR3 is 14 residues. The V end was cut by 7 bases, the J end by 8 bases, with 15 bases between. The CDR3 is CASILGGGDSPLHF. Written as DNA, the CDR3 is TGTGCCAGCATCTTGGGCGGGGGGGATTCACCCCTCCACTTT.

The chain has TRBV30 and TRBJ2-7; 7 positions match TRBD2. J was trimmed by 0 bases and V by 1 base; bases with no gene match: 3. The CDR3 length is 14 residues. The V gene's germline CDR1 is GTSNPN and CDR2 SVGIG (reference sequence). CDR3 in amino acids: CAWSGGGSSYEQYF. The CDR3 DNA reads TGTGCCTGGAGTGGGGGGGGTAGCTCCTACGAGCAGTACTTC.

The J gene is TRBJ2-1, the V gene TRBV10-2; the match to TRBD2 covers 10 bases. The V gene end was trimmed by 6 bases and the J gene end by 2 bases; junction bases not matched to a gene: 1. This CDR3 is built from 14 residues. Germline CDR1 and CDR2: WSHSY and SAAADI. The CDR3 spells CASRLAGTYNEQFF. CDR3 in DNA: TGCGCCAGCAGACTAGCGGGGACCTACAATGAGCAGTTCTTC.

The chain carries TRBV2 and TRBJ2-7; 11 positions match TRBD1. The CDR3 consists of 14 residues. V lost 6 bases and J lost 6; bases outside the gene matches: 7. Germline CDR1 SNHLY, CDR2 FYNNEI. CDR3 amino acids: CASRGDRGYGEQYF. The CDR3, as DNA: TGTGCCAGCAGGGGGGACAGGGGGTACGGCGAGCAGTACTTC.

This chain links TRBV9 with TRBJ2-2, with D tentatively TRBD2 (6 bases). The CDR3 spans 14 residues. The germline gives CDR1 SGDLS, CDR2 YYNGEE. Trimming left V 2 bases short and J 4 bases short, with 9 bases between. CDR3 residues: CASSVGLSTGELFF. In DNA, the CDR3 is TGTGCCAGCAGCGTGGGACTTTCCACCGGGGAGCTGTTTTTT.

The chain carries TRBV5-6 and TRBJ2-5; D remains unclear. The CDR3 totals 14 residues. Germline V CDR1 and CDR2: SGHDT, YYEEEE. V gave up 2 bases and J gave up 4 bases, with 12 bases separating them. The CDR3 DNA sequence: TGTGCCAGCAGCTTCCCGCGGTTGGGAGAGACCCAGTACTTC. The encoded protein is CASSFPRLGETQYF.

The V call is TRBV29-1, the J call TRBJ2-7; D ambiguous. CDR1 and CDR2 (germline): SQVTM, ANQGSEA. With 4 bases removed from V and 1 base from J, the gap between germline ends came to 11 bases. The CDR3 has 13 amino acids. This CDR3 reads CSVATIASYEQYF. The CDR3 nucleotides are TGCAGCGTTGCTACCATCGCGTCCTACGAGCAGTACTTC.

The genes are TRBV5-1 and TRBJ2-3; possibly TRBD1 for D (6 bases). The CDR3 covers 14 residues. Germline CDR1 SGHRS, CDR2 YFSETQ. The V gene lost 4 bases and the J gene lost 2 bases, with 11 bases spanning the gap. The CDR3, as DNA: TGCGCCAGCAGCAAAGGACAGCCCACAGATACGCAGTATTTT. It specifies CASSKGQPTDTQYF.

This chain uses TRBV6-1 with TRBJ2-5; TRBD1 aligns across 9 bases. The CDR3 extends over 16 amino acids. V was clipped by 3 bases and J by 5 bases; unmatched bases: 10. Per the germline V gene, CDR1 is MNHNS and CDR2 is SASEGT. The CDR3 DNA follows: TGTGCCAGCAGTGAGCCGTGGGACAGGGCAGGGGAGACCCAGTACTTC. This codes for CASSEPWDRAGETQYF.

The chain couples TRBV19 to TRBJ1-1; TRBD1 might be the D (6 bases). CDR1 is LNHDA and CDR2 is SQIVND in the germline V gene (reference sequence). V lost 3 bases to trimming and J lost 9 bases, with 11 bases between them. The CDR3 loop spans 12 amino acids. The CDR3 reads CASSIDRMKAFF. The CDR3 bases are TGTGCCAGTAGTATCGACAGGATGAAAGCTTTCTTT.

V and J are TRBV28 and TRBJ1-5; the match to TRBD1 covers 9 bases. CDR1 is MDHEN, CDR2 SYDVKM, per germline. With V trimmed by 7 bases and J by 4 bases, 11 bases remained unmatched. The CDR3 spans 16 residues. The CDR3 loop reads CASNTPGQGLNQPQHF. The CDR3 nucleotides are TGTGCCAGCAATACTCCAGGACAGGGGTTGAATCAGCCCCAGCATTTT.

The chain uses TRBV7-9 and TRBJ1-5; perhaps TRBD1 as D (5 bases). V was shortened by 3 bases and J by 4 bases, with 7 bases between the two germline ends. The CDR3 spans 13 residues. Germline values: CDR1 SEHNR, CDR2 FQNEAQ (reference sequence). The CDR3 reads CASSFQGNQPQHF. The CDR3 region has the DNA TGTGCCAGCAGCTTTCAGGGTAATCAGCCCCAGCATTTT.

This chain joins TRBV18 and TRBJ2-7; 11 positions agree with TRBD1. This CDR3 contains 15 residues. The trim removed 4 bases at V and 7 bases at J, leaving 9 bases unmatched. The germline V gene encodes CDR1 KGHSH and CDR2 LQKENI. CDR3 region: CASSLPGQGVGEQYF. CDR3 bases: TGTGCCAGCTCACTCCCGGGACAGGGGGTGGGTGAGCAGTACTTC.